This record concerns one T cell receptor (beta chain) sequence. MiXCR was run by TCRdb on the 5' RACE reads, yielding one entry per CDR3 protein. The data hold around 670,000 distinct CDR3 sequences, with roughly 6% observed a single time. The data are from a study of identical twins. The CDR3 contains 13 residues. With 0 bases removed from V and 12 bases from J, the gap between germline ends came to 11 bases. CDR1 KGHDR and CDR2 SFDVKD come from the germline V gene. The sample comprised naive T cells sorted from blood. This clonotype was sampled from a man younger than 30 in good health. This chain connects TRBV24-1 to TRBJ2-1; possibly TRBD2 for D (6 bases). DNA for the CDR3: TGTGCCACCAGTGATTTGCGGGCGGGGTCGCAGTTCTTC. Translated, it gives CATSDLRAGSQFF.